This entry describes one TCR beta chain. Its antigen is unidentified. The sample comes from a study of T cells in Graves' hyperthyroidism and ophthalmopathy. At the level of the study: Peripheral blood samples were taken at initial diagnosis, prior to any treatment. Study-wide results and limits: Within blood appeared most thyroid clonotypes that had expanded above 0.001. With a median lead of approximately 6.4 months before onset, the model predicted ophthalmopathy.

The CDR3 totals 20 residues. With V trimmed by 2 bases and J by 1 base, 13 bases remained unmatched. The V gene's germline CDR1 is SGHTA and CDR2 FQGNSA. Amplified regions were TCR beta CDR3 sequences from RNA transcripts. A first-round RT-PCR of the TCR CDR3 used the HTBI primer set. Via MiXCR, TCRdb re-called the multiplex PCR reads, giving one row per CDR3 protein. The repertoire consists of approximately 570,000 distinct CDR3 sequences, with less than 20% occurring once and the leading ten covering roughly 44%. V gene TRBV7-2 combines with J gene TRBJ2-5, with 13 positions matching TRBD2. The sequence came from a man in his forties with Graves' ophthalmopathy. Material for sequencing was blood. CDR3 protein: CASSLSSSPTSGGFQETQYF. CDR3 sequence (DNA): TGTGCCAGCAGCTTAAGCAGCTCACCGACTAGCGGGGGGTTCCAAGAGACCCAGTACTTC.